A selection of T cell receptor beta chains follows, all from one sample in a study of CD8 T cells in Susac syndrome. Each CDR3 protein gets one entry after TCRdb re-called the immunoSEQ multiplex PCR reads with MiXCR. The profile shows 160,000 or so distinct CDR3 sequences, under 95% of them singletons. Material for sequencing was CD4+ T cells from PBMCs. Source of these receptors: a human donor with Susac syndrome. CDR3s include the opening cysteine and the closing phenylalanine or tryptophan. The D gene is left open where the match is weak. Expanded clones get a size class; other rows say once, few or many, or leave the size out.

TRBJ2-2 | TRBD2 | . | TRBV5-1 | TGCGCCAGCACTTATCTAGCGGGGGTGAACACCGGGGAGCTGTTTTTT | CASTYLAGVNTGELFF
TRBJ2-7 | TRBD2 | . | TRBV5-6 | TGTGCCAGCAGCTTAAAGCTTCCGGGACTAGCGGTCTACGAGCAGTACTTC | CASSLKLPGLAVYEQYF
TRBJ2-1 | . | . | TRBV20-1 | TGCAGTGCTAGTGGACGGCACAATGAGCAGTTCTTC | CSASGRHNEQFF
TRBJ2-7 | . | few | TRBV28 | TGTGCCAGCAGTCCGCGCTCCTACGAGCAGTACTTC | CASSPRSYEQYF
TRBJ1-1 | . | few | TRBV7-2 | TGTGCCAGCAGCTTAGCTAGAGGGAACACTGAAGCTTTCTTT | CASSLARGNTEAFF
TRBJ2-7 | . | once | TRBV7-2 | TGTGCCAGCAGCTTAAGGGCAGAATTCTCCTACGAGCAGTACTTC | CASSLRAEFSYEQYF
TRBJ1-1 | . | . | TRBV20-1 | TGCAGTGCTAGAGAAGGCGCATTGAACACTGAAGCTTTCTTT | CSAREGALNTEAFF
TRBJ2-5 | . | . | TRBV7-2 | TGTGCCAGCAGCTTAGCGGGGTACCAAGAGACCCAGTACTTC | CASSLAGYQETQYF
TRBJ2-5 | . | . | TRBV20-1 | TGCAGTGCTAGAGTAGGTGGGGAACAAGAGACCCAGTACTTC | CSARVGGEQETQYF
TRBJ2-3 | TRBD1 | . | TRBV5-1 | TGCGCCAGCACAGGGGGTGTGGGAGATACGCAGTATTTT | CASTGGVGDTQYF
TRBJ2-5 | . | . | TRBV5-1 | TGCGCCAGCAGCTTGGATAGGGCTCAAGAGACCCAGTACTTC | CASSLDRAQETQYF
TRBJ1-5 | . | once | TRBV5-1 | TGCGCCAGCAGCCCCGGACACGAGGGCAATCAGCCCCAGCATTTT | CASSPGHEGNQPQHF
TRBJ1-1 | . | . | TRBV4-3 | TGCGCCAGCAGCCAAGATATTCTCGGAACAGGGACTGAAGCTTTCTTT | CASSQDILGTGTEAFF
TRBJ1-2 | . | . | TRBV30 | TGTGCCTGGACCGGGACGGGCTATGGCTACACCTTC | CAWTGTGYGYTF
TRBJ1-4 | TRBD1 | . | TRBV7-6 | TGTGCCAGCAGCCCTACTACCTGGAGGGGGCGATGGGAAAAACTGTTTTTT | CASSPTTWRGRWEKLFF
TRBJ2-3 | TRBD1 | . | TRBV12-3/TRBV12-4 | TGTGCCAGCAGTGCACAGGGGGCAGGGACATCAGATACGCAGTATTTT | CASSAQGAGTSDTQYF
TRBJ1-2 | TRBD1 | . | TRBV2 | TGTGCCAGCAGTGTAGACAGGGGGCTGTATGGCTACACCTTC | CASSVDRGLYGYTF
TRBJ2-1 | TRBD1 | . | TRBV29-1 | TGCAGCGTTAAAGACAGGGGCTCCTACAATGAGCAGTTCTTC | CSVKDRGSYNEQFF
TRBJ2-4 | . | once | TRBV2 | TGTGCCAGCAGTGACAGGGGGGGAGCCAAAAACATTCAGTACTTC | CASSDRGGAKNIQYF
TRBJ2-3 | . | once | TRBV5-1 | TGCGCCAGCAGCTTGGCCGAGAGGGCGAGCACAGATACGCAGTATTTT | CASSLAERASTDTQYF
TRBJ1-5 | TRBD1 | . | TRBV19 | TGTGCCAGTAGCCCGCCCCGACAGGGGAATAGAGGACGGAATCAGCCCCAGCATTTT | CASSPPRQGNRGRNQPQHF
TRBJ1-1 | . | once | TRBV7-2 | TGTGCCAGCAGCTTAGGCGGCAGGGCGGACACTGAAGCTTTCTTT | CASSLGGRADTEAFF
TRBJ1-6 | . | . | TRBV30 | TGTGCCTGGAGTCCCTTAAGGCAGGGGCAGGGCTATAATTCACCCCTCCACTTT | CAWSPLRQGQGYNSPLHF
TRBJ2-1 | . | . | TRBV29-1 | . | CSVGQGANPFF
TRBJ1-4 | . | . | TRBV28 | TGTGCCAGCAGCGGGACGGGGGAAGTCGAAAAACTGTTTTTT | CASSGTGEVEKLFF
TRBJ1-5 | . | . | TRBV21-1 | TGTGCCAGCAGCCCCCCCGGGACAGCTAGCAATCAGCCCCAGCATTTT | CASSPPGTASNQPQHF
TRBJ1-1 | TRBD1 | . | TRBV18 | TGTGCCAGCTCACCGACGGGACAGATGAACACTGAAGCTTTCTTT | CASSPTGQMNTEAFF
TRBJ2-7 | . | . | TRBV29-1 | TGCAGCGTTGCGGACACAAAAACCTACGAGCAGTACTTC | CSVADTKTYEQYF
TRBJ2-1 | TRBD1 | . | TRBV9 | TGTGCCAGCAGTTCCGGACAGGTTGTCTATGAGCAGTTCTTC | CASSSGQVVYEQFF
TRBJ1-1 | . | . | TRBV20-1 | TGCAGTGCCAGGACCGAGGGCTACACTGAAGCTTTCTTT | CSARTEGYTEAFF
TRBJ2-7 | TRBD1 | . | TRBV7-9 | TGTGCCAGCAGCTTCGGGACAGGGACCTACGAGCAGTACTTC | CASSFGTGTYEQYF
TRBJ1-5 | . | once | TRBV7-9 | TGTGCCAGCAGCCCGTGGACAGATGATAGCAATCAGCCCCAGCATTTT | CASSPWTDDSNQPQHF
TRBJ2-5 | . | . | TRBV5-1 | TGCGCCAGCAGCTTGGGACAGGTCCCCGAGACCCAGTACTTC | CASSLGQVPETQYF
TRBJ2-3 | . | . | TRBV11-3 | TGTGCCAGCAGCTTAACCTTCCCCCAGGGAGGTGCAGATACGCAGTATTTT | CASSLTFPQGGADTQYF
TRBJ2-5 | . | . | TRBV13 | TGTGCCAGCACCCCCCTCCGCGGGCACGAGACCCAGTACTTC | CASTPLRGHETQYF
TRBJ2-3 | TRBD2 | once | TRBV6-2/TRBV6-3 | TGTGCCAGCAGCCCAAGAGAGCGGGGGGGCCAGGGAGATACGCAGTATTTT | CASSPRERGGQGDTQYF
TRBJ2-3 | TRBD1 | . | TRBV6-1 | TGTGCCAGCACCCTTGACAGGGACCCATTCACAGATACGCAGTATTTT | CASTLDRDPFTDTQYF
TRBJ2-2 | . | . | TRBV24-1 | TGTGCCACCAGTGGTCCCATGGGGACGAACACCGGGGAGCTGTTTTTT | CATSGPMGTNTGELFF
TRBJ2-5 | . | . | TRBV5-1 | TGCGCCAGCAACGGGGGGACACAAGAGACCCAGTACTTC | CASNGGTQETQYF
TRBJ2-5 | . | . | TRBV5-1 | TGCGCCAGCAGCTTGAAGGGCATCCAAGAGACCCAGTACTTC | CASSLKGIQETQYF
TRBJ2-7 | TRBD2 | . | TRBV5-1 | TGCGCCAGCAGCTTGGCCAGGGAGGGCGAGCAGTACTTC | CASSLAREGEQYF
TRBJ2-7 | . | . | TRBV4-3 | TGCGCCAGCAGCCAAGGGGCCGGGACTGGGTACGGGCAGTACTTC | CASSQGAGTGYGQYF
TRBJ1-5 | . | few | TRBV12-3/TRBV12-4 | TGTGCCAGCAGTGAAATGGGGGGTCCGGGTCAGCCCCAGCATTTT | CASSEMGGPGQPQHF
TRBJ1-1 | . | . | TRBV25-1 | TGTGCCAGCAGTGAATACTGGACGGAAAACACTGAAGCTTTCTTT | CASSEYWTENTEAFF
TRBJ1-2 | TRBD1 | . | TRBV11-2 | TGTGCCAGCAGCTTAGATTTCGGACAGGTTAACTATGGCTACACCTTC | CASSLDFGQVNYGYTF
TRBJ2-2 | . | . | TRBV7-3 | TGTGCCAGCAGCTTCCGGGACGGTCCCACCGGGGAGCTGTTTTTT | CASSFRDGPTGELFF
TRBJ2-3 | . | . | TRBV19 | TGTGCCAGTAGTAGGGACCAGGGGACAGATACGCAGTATTTT | CASSRDQGTDTQYF
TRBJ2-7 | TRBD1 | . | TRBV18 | TGTGCCAGCTCAGACAGGGGGCACTCCTACGAGCAGTACTTC | CASSDRGHSYEQYF
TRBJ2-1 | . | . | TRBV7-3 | TGTGCCAGCAGCCCCCCGGGGTCAGGATACAATGAGCAGTTCTTC | CASSPPGSGYNEQFF
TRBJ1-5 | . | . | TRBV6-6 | TGTGCCAGCAGTTACTCGACAAACAATCAGCCCCAGCATTTT | CASSYSTNNQPQHF
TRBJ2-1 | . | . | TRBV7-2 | TGTGCCAGCAGCGACCGGGACACGCCCTACAATGAGCAGTTCTTC | CASSDRDTPYNEQFF
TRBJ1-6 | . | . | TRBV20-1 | TGCAGTGCTTATAGTGACAGCCGTAATTCACCCCTCCACTTT | CSAYSDSRNSPLHF
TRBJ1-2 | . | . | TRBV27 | TGTGCCAGCTACCCACGATCCGACGCTATGGTGTATGGCTACACCTTC | CASYPRSDAMVYGYTF
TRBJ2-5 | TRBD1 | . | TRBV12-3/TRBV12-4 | TGTGCCAGCAGTTCTTCCCGGGACAGACAAGAGACCCAGTACTTC | CASSSSRDRQETQYF